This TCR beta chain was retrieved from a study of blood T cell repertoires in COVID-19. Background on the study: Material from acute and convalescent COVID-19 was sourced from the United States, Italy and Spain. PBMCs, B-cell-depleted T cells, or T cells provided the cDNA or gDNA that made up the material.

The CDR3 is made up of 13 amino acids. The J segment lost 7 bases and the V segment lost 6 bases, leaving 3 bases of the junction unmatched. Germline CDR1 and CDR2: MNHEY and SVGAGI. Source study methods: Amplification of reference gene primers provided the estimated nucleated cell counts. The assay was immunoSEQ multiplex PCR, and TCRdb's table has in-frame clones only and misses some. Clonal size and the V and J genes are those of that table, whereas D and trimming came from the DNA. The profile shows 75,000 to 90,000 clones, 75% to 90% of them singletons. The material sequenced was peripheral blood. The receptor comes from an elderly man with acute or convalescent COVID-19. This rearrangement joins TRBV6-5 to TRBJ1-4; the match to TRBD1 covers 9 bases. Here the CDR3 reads CASSTGGPEKLFF. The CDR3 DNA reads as TGTGCCAGCAGCACAGGGGGCCCTGAAAAACTGTTTTTT.